Below are 15 T cell receptor beta chains sequenced from a single sample in a study of Tregs in tolerant kidney transplant recipients. The method was immunoSEQ multiplex PCR; TCRdb's version includes in-frame clones alone and lacks a portion of them. The sample includes more than 95,000 clones, 92% of them seen just once. Material: CD4+ T cells from blood. The receptor set was obtained from a human donor in good health.

V gene TRBV15 combines with J gene TRBJ2-3; TRBD2 aligns across 10 bases. V lost 5 bases, J lost 2 bases, and 10 bases stayed unmatched. The germline V gene has CDR1 LNHNV and CDR2 YYDKDF (reference sequence). The CDR3 runs to 17 residues. In nucleotides, the CDR3 is TGTGCCACCAGCGGTAGCGGGGGGTTATCTCTCACAGATACGCAGTATTTT. Amino acid sequence: CATSGSGGLSLTDTQYF.

J is TRBJ1-2 and V is TRBV6-5, with no clear D. Trimming removed 4 bases at V and 2 bases at J, with 5 bases between. The CDR3 is 12 residues long. Germline CDR1 is MNHEY and CDR2 is SVGAGI. The CDR3 coding sequence is TGTGCCAGCAGTTTACAGAACTATGGCTACACCTTC. Amino acid sequence: CASSLQNYGYTF.

The sample holds one count of this clone. The V gene is TRBV7-2, the J gene TRBJ2-3, with 12 bases fitting TRBD2. The CDR3 loop spans 15 amino acids. Germline V lookup: CDR1 SGHTA, CDR2 FQGNSA. Unmatched junction bases numbered 6, after V lost 5 bases and J lost 6 bases. CDR3: CASSPTSGRRDTQYF. CDR3 bases: TGTGCCAGCAGCCCGACTAGCGGGAGAAGGGATACGCAGTATTTT.

This rearrangement joins TRBV20-1 to TRBJ2-1, with TRBD2 as a possible D gene (5 bases). Germline CDR1 is DFQATT and CDR2 is SNEGSKA (reference sequence). This CDR3 has 11 residues. V was shortened by 6 bases and J by 2 bases, with 5 bases between the two germline ends. This CDR3 is CSAGTYNEQFF. The CDR3 nucleotides read TGCAGTGCCGGGACCTACAATGAGCAGTTCTTC.

This rearrangement joins TRBV5-1 to TRBJ2-1; 14 bases map to TRBD2. Losses at the gene ends were 3 bases for V and 0 bases for J; bases not matched to a gene: 5. Germline CDR1 SGHRS, CDR2 YFSETQ. The CDR3 contains 18 residues. The CDR3 loop reads CASSSGLAGATSYNEQFF. The CDR3 DNA reads TGCGCCAGCAGCTCGGGACTAGCGGGGGCCACCTCCTACAATGAGCAGTTCTTC.

The rearrangement joins TRBV14 to TRBJ1-1; TRBD1 matches 7 bases. J lost 5 bases, V lost 7 bases, and 13 bases had no gene match. In germline, CDR1 is SGHDN, CDR2 FVKESK. The CDR3 is 15 residues long. In DNA form, the CDR3 reads TGTGCCAGCACCGTCTTGACAGGGTACGGAACTGAAGCTTTCTTT. Translating gives CASTVLTGYGTEAFF.

This clone has only a few counts. The genes are TRBV27 and TRBJ1-6, with 10 bases that match TRBD1. The V segment lost 5 bases and the J segment 10 bases; nucleotides outside the gene matches: 11. CDR1 and CDR2 (germline): MNHEY, SMNVEV (reference sequence). This CDR3 spans 16 amino acids. The DNA for the CDR3 is TGTGCCAGCAGTCCCGACCCGGGGACAGGGGCATCACCCCTCCACTTT. Translating it yields CASSPDPGTGASPLHF.

V is TRBV9 and J is TRBJ1-4, with 8 bases lining up with TRBD1. CDR3 length equals 14 residues. Germline trimming cut 0 bases from V and 12 bases from J; bases unmatched to any gene: 7. Germline V gene lookup returns CDR1 SGDLS and CDR2 YYNGEE. CDR3 sequence (DNA): TGTGCCAGCAGCGTAGGGACAGGGTCTTATGAACTGTTTTTT. It yields the protein CASSVGTGSYELFF.

The chain combines TRBV6-5 with TRBJ1-1; a weak D match, TRBD1 (6 bases). From germline, CDR1 is MNHEY and CDR2 SVGAGI. This CDR3 region has 15 residues. Between the trimmed V and J ends, which lost 6 bases and 7 bases, there was a span of 21 bases. The CDR3 nucleotides are TGTGCCAGCAGCCACCCCCGGGGGGCAGAAGGTGAAGCTTTCTTT. Its translation is CASSHPRGAEGEAFF.

The rearrangement uses TRBV4-1 and TRBJ2-7; D is perhaps TRBD1 (7 bases). V lost 4 bases and J lost 3, with 13 bases in between. The V gene's germline CDR1 is MGHRA and CDR2 YSYEKL. The CDR3 spans 14 residues. CDR3 sequence reads: CASSPAGTDYEQYF. In DNA, the CDR3 is TGCGCCAGCAGCCCGGCGGGGACAGACTACGAGCAGTACTTC.

The CDR3, as DNA: TGTGCCAGCAGCCAAGATTGGGGCAGGGGGAATTCACCCCTCCACTTT. Its translation is CASSQDWGRGNSPLHF. The chain joins TRBV14 to TRBJ1-6; TRBD1 matches 7 bases. V lost 0 bases to trimming and J lost 7 bases; unmatched junction nucleotides: 6. This CDR3 comprises 16 residues. Germline CDR1 reads SGHDN; CDR2 reads FVKESK.

The chain recombines TRBV11-2 with TRBJ2-2, with 7 nucleotides matching TRBD2. With V trimmed by 6 bases and J by 4 bases, 8 bases remained unmatched. Germline V gene lookup returns CDR1 SGHAT and CDR2 FQNNGV. The CDR3 is 15 residues long. CDR3 sequence (DNA): TGTGCCAGCAGTTCCTCGGGGGGTGGCACCGGGGAGCTGTTTTTT. Protein sequence: CASSSSGGGTGELFF.

The V and J genes are TRBV5-8 and TRBJ1-3; TRBD1 aligns across 7 bases. Germline V lookup: CDR1 SGHTS, CDR2 YDEGEE. CDR3 size: 15 residues. V shed 4 bases, J shed 1 base, and the junction held 5 bases outside the gene matches. The CDR3 sequence: CASSAGTVSGNTIYF. CDR3 bases: TGTGCCAGCAGCGCCGGGACAGTATCTGGAAACACCATATATTTT.

V is TRBV18 and J is TRBJ2-3; 13 nucleotides match TRBD2. CDR1 and CDR2 (germline): KGHSH, LQKENI. V lost 4 bases, J lost 5 bases, and 6 bases stayed unmatched. CDR3 size: 16 residues. CDR3 in DNA: TGTGCCAGCTCACGCCCCTGGACTAGCGGGAGAGATACGCAGTATTTT. The encoded protein is CASSRPWTSGRDTQYF.

V usage is TRBV5-6 and J usage is TRBJ2-4; the D gene is possibly TRBD1 (5 bases). The CDR3 spans 16 residues. V lost 2 bases, J lost 0 bases, and 12 bases lay in between. Looked up from germline, CDR1 is SGHDT and CDR2 is YYEEEE. The chain's CDR3 is CASSFRWGLAKNIQYF. The CDR3 DNA reads TGTGCCAGCAGCTTTCGTTGGGGCCTAGCCAAAAACATTCAGTACTTC.